Presented here are 5 T cell receptor beta chains from one specimen sequenced in a study of sequential checkpoint blockade in melanoma. The method was immunoSEQ multiplex PCR; TCRdb's version includes in-frame clones alone and lacks a portion of them. The table shows 6,500 to 8,000 clones, with around 22% occurring only once. Treatment described: randomized to nivolumab then ipilimumab (arm A) or the reverse (arm B). The material sequenced was tumor tissue (inferred from file names), taken from a patient given nivolumab and ipilimumab in sequence. These receptors all come from a human donor with melanoma.

This clone was observed many times. The chain couples TRBV23-1 to TRBJ2-5, with D possibly matching TRBD1 (6 bases). TRBV23-1 is an ORF, and what it does is uncertain. This CDR3 contains 15 residues. V shed 6 bases and J shed 1 base, with 15 bases lying between them. The CDR3 region has the DNA TGCGCCAGCAGCCCTATAACAGGGCTCCAAGAGACCCAGTACTTC. Translation: CASSPITGLQETQYF.

This clone was recorded a few times. The chain uses TRBV6-8 and TRBJ1-1; D not resolved. CDR1 and CDR2 (germline): MNHGY, SAAAGT. This CDR3 region has 16 residues. The germline V and J ends were trimmed by 2 bases and 0 bases, with 13 bases remaining between them. The DNA of the CDR3 is TGTGCCAGCAGTTACCAACAGCGCGAGATGAACACTGAAGCTTTCTTT. Its translation: CASSYQQREMNTEAFF.

This clone is classed as medium-sized. This rearrangement joins TRBV11-3 to TRBJ1-4; unclear D gene. The CDR3 covers 15 residues. Trimming stripped 5 bases from V and 5 bases from J, with 15 bases between. The germline CDR1 and CDR2 sequences are SGHNT and YENEEA. The CDR3 DNA reads TGTGCCAGCAGCCCCCCGGACCCCTCCAATGAAAAACTGTTTTTT. Its protein is CASSPPDPSNEKLFF.

The chain joins TRBV18 to TRBJ2-1; tentative D call: TRBD1 (6 bases). CDR1 and CDR2 from the germline V gene are KGHSH and LQKENI. The CDR3 runs 16 residues. V shed 3 bases and J shed 3 bases, with 15 bases lying between them. In DNA, the CDR3 is TGTGCCAGCTCACCCGAAGACAGGTTCTTCTACAATGAGCAGTTCTTC. Protein product: CASSPEDRFFYNEQFF. The whole variable domain, filled in from reference TRBV18 and TRBJ2-1, reads NAGVMQNPRHLVRRRGQEARLRCSPMKGHSHVYWYRQLPEEGLKFMVYLQKENIIDESGMPKERFSAEFPKEGPSILRIQQVVRGDSAAYFCASSPEDRFFYNEQFFGPGTRLTVL.

This chain links TRBV7-6 with TRBJ2-5; D unclear. The CDR3 loop spans 17 amino acids. Germline CDR1 reads SGHVS; CDR2 reads FNYEAQ. V lost 4 bases and J lost 1, with 19 bases in between. Written as DNA, the CDR3 is TGTGCCAGCAGCTCAACACCCCCGACGTACAGCCAAGAGACCCAGTACTTC. As protein: CASSSTPPTYSQETQYF.